Listed below are T cell receptor beta chains from one sample, sequenced in a study of cytomegalovirus exposure and HLA in healthy donors. Clones were sequenced by immunoSEQ multiplex PCR, and TCRdb holds only the in-frame ones, with some missing. The sample lists 250,000 to 300,000 clones; 90% were seen once. Sequencing was performed on PBMCs. The receptors shown here come from a woman between 18 and 29 years old in good health and CMV-seronegative. The CDR3 runs from the conserved cysteine through the conserved F or W. Fields, in order: clone size, V gene, D gene, J gene, CDR3 protein. The D gene is left open where the match is weak. Clone size appears in some rows only: once, few, many, or a class for an expanded clone.

clone size: NA; V gene: TRBV28; D gene: TRBD1; J gene: TRBJ1-5; CDR3 protein: CASSLWDRADSNQPQHF
clone size: NA; V gene: TRBV6-6; D gene: TRBD1; J gene: TRBJ1-1; CDR3 protein: CASRRTGNTEAFF
clone size: NA; V gene: TRBV9; D gene: TRBD2; J gene: TRBJ2-1; CDR3 protein: CASSVGRGGAHWQFF
clone size: NA; V gene: TRBV6-1; D gene: NA; J gene: TRBJ2-1; CDR3 protein: CASSGPGTLEGIRNNEQFF
clone size: NA; V gene: TRBV27; D gene: NA; J gene: TRBJ2-3; CDR3 protein: CASSLSSTDTQYF
clone size: NA; V gene: TRBV19; D gene: TRBD1; J gene: TRBJ1-2; CDR3 protein: CASSIGQGKVGGYTF
clone size: NA; V gene: TRBV28; D gene: NA; J gene: TRBJ2-7; CDR3 protein: CASTPGQSLYEQYF
clone size: NA; V gene: TRBV27; D gene: TRBD2; J gene: TRBJ2-7; CDR3 protein: CASQAGFGGYEQYF
clone size: NA; V gene: TRBV18; D gene: TRBD1; J gene: TRBJ1-3; CDR3 protein: CASSLGQGLAGNTIYF
clone size: NA; V gene: TRBV28; D gene: NA; J gene: TRBJ1-6; CDR3 protein: CASSLTGNSPLHF
clone size: NA; V gene: TRBV5-1; D gene: NA; J gene: TRBJ2-1; CDR3 protein: CASSLDRYEQFF
clone size: NA; V gene: TRBV7-7; D gene: NA; J gene: TRBJ2-1; CDR3 protein: CASSGGCSYNEQFF
clone size: NA; V gene: TRBV19; D gene: TRBD1; J gene: TRBJ1-2; CDR3 protein: CASQLLGTGYGYTF
clone size: NA; V gene: TRBV5-1; D gene: TRBD2; J gene: TRBJ2-3; CDR3 protein: CASSAQPGGPEDTQYF
clone size: many; V gene: TRBV6-1; D gene: TRBD1; J gene: TRBJ1-5; CDR3 protein: CASNDRAFGQPQHF
clone size: NA; V gene: TRBV5-1; D gene: TRBD1; J gene: TRBJ1-2; CDR3 protein: CASSSGQGNLWSYTF
clone size: NA; V gene: TRBV7-9; D gene: TRBD1; J gene: TRBJ2-5; CDR3 protein: CASSRRQGRWETQYF
clone size: NA; V gene: TRBV27; D gene: TRBD2; J gene: TRBJ2-7; CDR3 protein: CASSLSTSGESEQYF
clone size: NA; V gene: TRBV11-2; D gene: TRBD1; J gene: TRBJ1-2; CDR3 protein: CASSRQGIYGYTF
clone size: once; V gene: TRBV10-2; D gene: NA; J gene: TRBJ1-2; CDR3 protein: CASSEGAYYGYTF
clone size: NA; V gene: TRBV25-1; D gene: NA; J gene: TRBJ2-3; CDR3 protein: CARPEGLTERGDTQYF
clone size: NA; V gene: TRBV4-3; D gene: TRBD1; J gene: TRBJ2-1; CDR3 protein: CASSKSGQNHNEQFF
clone size: few; V gene: TRBV6-1; D gene: TRBD1; J gene: TRBJ1-5; CDR3 protein: CASSNDRDSNQPQHF
clone size: NA; V gene: TRBV10-3; D gene: TRBD1; J gene: TRBJ2-7; CDR3 protein: CAISLRQGATYEQYF
clone size: once; V gene: TRBV19; D gene: NA; J gene: TRBJ2-3; CDR3 protein: CASSPSGDTQYF
clone size: NA; V gene: TRBV9; D gene: TRBD1; J gene: TRBJ2-5; CDR3 protein: CASRDRDQETQYF
clone size: NA; V gene: TRBV11-1; D gene: TRBD2; J gene: TRBJ2-1; CDR3 protein: CASSFSGGGYNEQFF
clone size: NA; V gene: TRBV6-1; D gene: TRBD1; J gene: TRBJ2-1; CDR3 protein: CASSSHRGYNEQFF
clone size: NA; V gene: TRBV29-1; D gene: NA; J gene: TRBJ2-7; CDR3 protein: CSVERVGGAPGPYEQYF
clone size: NA; V gene: TRBV28; D gene: TRBD2; J gene: TRBJ2-3; CDR3 protein: CASSSLAGATDTQYF
clone size: NA; V gene: TRBV7-6; D gene: TRBD1; J gene: TRBJ2-2; CDR3 protein: CASSREGTGDFGELFF
clone size: NA; V gene: TRBV7-9; D gene: NA; J gene: TRBJ2-1; CDR3 protein: CASSSVAQGEQFF
clone size: once; V gene: TRBV12-5; D gene: TRBD2; J gene: TRBJ2-5; CDR3 protein: CASGLAIPGLAGGRETQYF
clone size: once; V gene: TRBV28; D gene: TRBD1; J gene: TRBJ1-4; CDR3 protein: CASSSNDRATNEKLFF
clone size: NA; V gene: TRBV11-2; D gene: NA; J gene: TRBJ1-6; CDR3 protein: CASSTGLAYNSPLHF
clone size: NA; V gene: TRBV5-1; D gene: NA; J gene: TRBJ1-4; CDR3 protein: CASSFGDIDNEKLFF
clone size: NA; V gene: TRBV6-1; D gene: TRBD1; J gene: TRBJ1-1; CDR3 protein: CASSEALRDRGEAFF
clone size: NA; V gene: TRBV7-4; D gene: TRBD1; J gene: TRBJ1-1; CDR3 protein: CASSPRQGENTEAFF
clone size: NA; V gene: TRBV5-1; D gene: NA; J gene: TRBJ2-1; CDR3 protein: CASSLSWGPNNEQFF
clone size: NA; V gene: TRBV4-1; D gene: NA; J gene: TRBJ1-1; CDR3 protein: CASSQAGNTEAFF
clone size: NA; V gene: TRBV4-1; D gene: NA; J gene: TRBJ2-6; CDR3 protein: CASSQATGPQRANVLTF
clone size: once; V gene: TRBV6-1; D gene: NA; J gene: TRBJ1-1; CDR3 protein: CASSELVSYTEAFF
clone size: NA; V gene: TRBV27; D gene: TRBD1; J gene: TRBJ1-6; CDR3 protein: CASRYQGASSPLHF
clone size: NA; V gene: TRBV9; D gene: NA; J gene: TRBJ1-6; CDR3 protein: CASSVEPNSTSYNSPLHF
clone size: NA; V gene: TRBV30; D gene: NA; J gene: TRBJ1-4; CDR3 protein: CAWRPLQGFDEKLFF
clone size: NA; V gene: TRBV4-1; D gene: NA; J gene: TRBJ2-3; CDR3 protein: CASSQGTQGTTDTQYF
clone size: NA; V gene: TRBV4-1; D gene: NA; J gene: TRBJ1-2; CDR3 protein: CASSQAEGVTRGYTF
clone size: NA; V gene: TRBV7-9; D gene: NA; J gene: TRBJ2-3; CDR3 protein: CAILSVPWENTQYF
clone size: NA; V gene: TRBV4-3; D gene: NA; J gene: TRBJ2-1; CDR3 protein: CASSQDRYSSYNEQFF
clone size: NA; V gene: TRBV5-1; D gene: TRBD1; J gene: TRBJ2-1; CDR3 protein: CASSLRDRDRAGTLYNEQFF
clone size: NA; V gene: TRBV5-1; D gene: TRBD1; J gene: TRBJ2-1; CDR3 protein: CASSPRQGSSGNEQFF
clone size: NA; V gene: TRBV6-1; D gene: TRBD1; J gene: TRBJ2-1; CDR3 protein: CASSKQPGQYNEQFF
clone size: NA; V gene: TRBV14; D gene: NA; J gene: TRBJ1-4; CDR3 protein: CASSQEWQYNEKLFF
clone size: NA; V gene: TRBV2; D gene: NA; J gene: TRBJ1-2; CDR3 protein: CASSDRDYGYTF
clone size: NA; V gene: TRBV6-5; D gene: TRBD2; J gene: TRBJ2-3; CDR3 protein: CASSYGTSGADTQYF